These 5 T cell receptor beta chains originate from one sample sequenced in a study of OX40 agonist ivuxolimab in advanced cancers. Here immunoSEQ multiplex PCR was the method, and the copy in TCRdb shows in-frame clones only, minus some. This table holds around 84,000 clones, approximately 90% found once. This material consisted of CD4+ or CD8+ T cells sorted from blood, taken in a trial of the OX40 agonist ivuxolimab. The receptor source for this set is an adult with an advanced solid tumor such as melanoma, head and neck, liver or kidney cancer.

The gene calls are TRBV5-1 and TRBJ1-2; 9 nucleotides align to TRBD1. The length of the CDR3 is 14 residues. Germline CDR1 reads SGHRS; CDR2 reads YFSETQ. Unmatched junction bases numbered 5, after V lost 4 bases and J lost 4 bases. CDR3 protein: CASSRGTGTYGYTF. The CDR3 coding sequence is TGCGCCAGCAGCCGCGGGACAGGGACCTATGGCTACACCTTC.

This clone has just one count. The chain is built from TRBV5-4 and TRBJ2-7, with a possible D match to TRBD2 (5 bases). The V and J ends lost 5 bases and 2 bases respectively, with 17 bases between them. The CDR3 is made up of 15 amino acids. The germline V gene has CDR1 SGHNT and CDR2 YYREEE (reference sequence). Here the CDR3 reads CASSPKGAEAYEQYF. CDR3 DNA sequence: TGTGCCAGCAGTCCCAAAGGAGCGGAAGCCTACGAGCAGTACTTC.

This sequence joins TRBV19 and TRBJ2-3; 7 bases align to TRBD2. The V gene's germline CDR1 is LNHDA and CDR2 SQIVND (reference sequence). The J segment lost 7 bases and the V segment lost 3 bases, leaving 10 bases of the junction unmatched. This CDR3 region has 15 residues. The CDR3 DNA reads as TGTGCCAGTAGTATGGCCTCAGCGGGGCCATATACGCAGTATTTT. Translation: CASSMASAGPYTQYF.

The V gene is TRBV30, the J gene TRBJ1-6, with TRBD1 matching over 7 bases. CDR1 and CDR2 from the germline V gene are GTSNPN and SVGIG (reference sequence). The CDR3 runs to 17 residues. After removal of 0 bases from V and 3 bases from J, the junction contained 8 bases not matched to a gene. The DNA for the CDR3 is TGTGCCTGGAGTGTACGTCGGGGGACAGACTATAATTCACCCCTCCACTTT. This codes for CAWSVRRGTDYNSPLHF.

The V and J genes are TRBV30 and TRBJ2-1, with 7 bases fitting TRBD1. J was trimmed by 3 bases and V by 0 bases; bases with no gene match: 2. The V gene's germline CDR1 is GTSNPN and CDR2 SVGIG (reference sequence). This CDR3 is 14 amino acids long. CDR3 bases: TGTGCCTGGAGTGTACAGGGGTTCTACAATGAGCAGTTCTTC. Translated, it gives CAWSVQGFYNEQFF. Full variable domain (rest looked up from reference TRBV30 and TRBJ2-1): SQTIHQWPATLVQPVGSPLSLECTVEGTSNPNLYWYRQAAGRGLQLLFYSVGIGQISSEVPQNLSASRPQDRQFILSSKKLLLSDSGFYLCAWSVQGFYNEQFFGPGTRLTVL.